Below are 32 T cell receptor beta chains sequenced from a single sample in a study of tumor and adjacent non-tumor tissue in lung cancer. Three rounds of nested PCR, following a modified ARM-PCR protocol, produced the TCRbeta library. One entry per CDR3 protein results from TCRdb running MiXCR on the multiplex PCR reads. Of 85,000 or so distinct CDR3 sequences in the sample, 75% to 85% were seen once. RNA was extracted from bulk tissue without any cell sorting. More than 3 cm separated this lung sample from the edge of the tumor. Specimen: distant non-tumor lung tissue. Receptor source: a woman in her fifties or sixties with non-small cell lung cancer.

As regards this clonotype: The junction and the germline gene differ at one end; a read error may be behind it. This chain links TRBV6-6 with TRBJ2-3; maybe TRBD1 (6 bases). CDR1 is MNHNY, CDR2 SVGAGI, per germline (reference sequence). The CDR3 is 14 residues long. DNA for the CDR3: TGTACCAGTAGTGCACAGGGACACACAGATACGCAGTATTTT. Protein sequence: CTSSAQGHTDTQYF.

In the case of this clonotype: Here the CDR3 omits its conserved ending phenylalanine or tryptophan, so a read error is the likely source. The chain carries TRBV29-1 and TRBJ1-1; D uncertain. The CDR3 has 11 amino acids. Germline loops: CDR1 SQVTM, CDR2 ANQGSEA. Trimming removed 4 bases at V and 1 base at J, with 4 bases between. The CDR3 sequence: CSVVRNTEAFS. The CDR3 nucleotides read TGCAGCGTTGTTAGGAACACTGAAGCTTTCTCT.

Details on this clonotype: Mismatch with germline at one junction end may stem from a read error. In nucleotides, the CDR3 is TGTGCCAGCAGTTACCTATCTAGCGGGACTAGCATAGATACGCAGTATTTT. Its protein is CASSYLSSGTSIDTQYF. This chain joins TRBV6-2 or TRBV6-3 and TRBJ2-3; 9 nucleotides line up with TRBD2. CDR1 is MNHEY and CDR2 is SVGEGT in the germline V gene. The length of the CDR3 is 17 residues.

The chain couples TRBV5-6 to TRBJ2-3, with TRBD2 as a possible D gene (5 bases). CDR3 length: 14 residues. Germline V gene data show CDR1 as SGHDT and CDR2 as YYEEEE. Deletions cut 7 bases from V and 4 bases from J, with 16 bases between. The CDR3 nucleotides read TGTGCCAGCTCCAGTATTCGGCGGGCAGATACGCAGTATTTT. Residues: CASSSIRRADTQYF. The whole variable domain, remainder taken from reference TRBV5-6 and TRBJ2-3, is DAGVTQSPTHLIKTRGQQVTLRCSPKSGHDTVSWYQQALGQGPQFIFQYYEEEERQRGNFPDRFSGHQFPNYSSELNVNALLLGDSALYLCASSSIRRADTQYFGPGTRLTVL.

In its sample, this clonotype was seen a few times. A much larger clonotype is one base distant, so this may be a read error. CDR3 protein: CASSYSHGNTEVFF. In nucleotides, the CDR3 is TGTGCCAGCAGTTACTCTCACGGGAACACTGAAGTTTTCTTT. The J gene is TRBJ1-1, the V gene TRBV6-5; D uncertain. CDR1 is MNHEY and CDR2 is SVGAGI in the germline V gene. The CDR3 is made up of 14 amino acids.

This clonotype has a count of ten or more. The chain uses TRBV28 and TRBJ1-3; tentative D call: TRBD1 (6 bases). V dropped 7 bases and J dropped 4 bases, with 14 bases sitting between them. The germline CDR1 and CDR2 sequences are MDHEN and SYDVKM. CDR3 length: 14 residues. The CDR3 DNA reads as TGTGCCAGCATACCTGGAGGGGGAGGAAACACCATATATTTT. Translated, it gives CASIPGGGGNTIYF. The full variable domain, its missing parts supplied by reference TRBV28 and TRBJ1-3, is DVKVTQSSRYLVKRTGEKVFLECVQDMDHENMFWYRQDPGLGLRLIYFSYDVKMKEKGDIPEGYSVSREKKERFSLILESASTNQTSMYLCASIPGGGGNTIYFGEGSWLTVV.

A word on this clonotype: This could be a read error, since a much larger clone is one nucleotide away. CDR3 bases: TGTGCCAGCAGCCATAGCGCAGATATGCAGTATTTT. The encoded protein is CASSHSADMQYF. The chain employs TRBV11-3 and TRBJ2-3; TRBD2 is a possible D gene (5 bases). Germline V gene data show CDR1 as SGHNT and CDR2 as YENEEA. CDR3 length: 12 residues.

Details on this clonotype: A much larger clone lies one base from this, so it may be a read error. CDR3 loop: CAMDRGNEQFF. Written as DNA, the CDR3 is TGCGCCATGGATAGGGGCAATGAGCAGTTCTTC. The chain employs TRBV5-1 and TRBJ2-1, with a weak D call TRBD1 (5 bases). V shed 9 bases and J shed 6 bases, with 10 bases lying between them. Germline assignment: CDR1 SGHRS and CDR2 YFSETQ. This CDR3 region has 11 residues. The whole variable domain, filled in from reference TRBV5-1 and TRBJ2-1, reads KAGVTQTPRYLIKTRGQQVTLSCSPISGHRSVSWYQQTPGQGLQFLFEYFSETQRNKGNFPGRFSGRQFSNSRSEMNVSTLELGDSALYLCAMDRGNEQFFGPGTRLTVL.

This clonotype is large (0.1 to 1%) in the sample. The CDR3 DNA sequence: TGTGCCAGCAGCCCCGGACTAGCGGGTGTAAATGAGCAGTTCTTC. Its translation is CASSPGLAGVNEQFF. V gene TRBV6-2 or TRBV6-3 combines with J gene TRBJ2-1, with 11 bases fitting TRBD2. There are 15 residues in the CDR3. CDR1 is MNHEY, CDR2 SVGEGT, per germline. J lost 7 bases, V lost 6 bases, and 8 bases had no gene match.

A word on this clonotype: Relative to the germline gene, one junction end is altered; a read error may explain this. The chain combines TRBV19 with TRBJ1-3; D is unresolved. CDR3 length equals 13 residues. CDR1 and CDR2 from the germline V gene are LNHDA and SQIVND (reference sequence). This chain's CDR3 is CVTSDRSRNTIYF. The CDR3 DNA follows: TGTGTCACCTCGGACCGCTCTAGAAACACCATATATTTT.

On this clonotype: At one boundary the junction diverges from the germline segment, which might be a read error. J is TRBJ2-5 and V is TRBV24-1; D possibly corresponds to TRBD2 (6 bases). This CDR3 is 14 amino acids long. Per germline, CDR1 KGHDR and CDR2 SFDVKD. CDR3 nucleotide sequence: TGTGTCACCAGCCTGGCCGTCGGGGGAGAGACCCAGTACTTC. Translation: CVTSLAVGGETQYF.

This clonotype was found once. A much larger clone differs from this one at a single base, so this may be a read error. This chain connects TRBV28 to TRBJ2-1; a weak D match, TRBD2 (5 bases). From germline, CDR1 is MDHEN and CDR2 SYDVKM. The ends were cut back, 1 base at V and 5 bases at J, with 18 bases in the middle. The CDR3 spans 17 residues. The CDR3 region has the DNA TGTGCCAGCAGTTTATATGGCGTGAGGGCCGGGGACAATGAGCAGTTCTTC. Its protein product is CASSLYGVRAGDNEQFF.

In the case of this clonotype: At one end, the junction sequence differs from germline, possibly due to a read error. The V call is TRBV10-3, the J call TRBJ2-7, with 7 positions matching TRBD1. The CDR3 runs to 12 residues. Per the germline V gene, CDR1 is ENHRY and CDR2 is SYGVKD. The CDR3 here is CAVSLQGYEQYF. The CDR3 nucleotides are TGTGCCGTCAGTTTACAGGGGTACGAGCAATACTTC.

In the case of this clonotype: The CDR3 carries no conserved terminal phenylalanine or tryptophan, so it likely arises from a read error. V and J are TRBV6-6 and TRBJ2-7; D is perhaps TRBD1 or TRBD2 (5 bases each). The V gene's germline CDR1 is MNHNY and CDR2 SVGAGI (reference sequence). The ends were cut back, 5 bases at V and 0 bases at J, with 11 bases in the middle. The CDR3 contains 14 residues. This CDR3 reads CASSSRGSSYEQYL. The CDR3 DNA is TGTGCCAGCAGTAGCCGGGGCAGCTCCTACGAGCAGTACTTA.

This clonotype was counted a few times. It is likely a read error, because the conserved phenylalanine at the end of the CDR3 is missing. This chain connects TRBV29-1 to TRBJ2-7, with 8 positions matching TRBD1. V dropped 4 bases and J dropped 6; count of bases not matched to a gene: 8. The length of the CDR3 is 13 residues. Germline V gene data show CDR1 as SQVTM and CDR2 as ANQGSEA. The CDR3 is CSVATRQGIEQYI. The CDR3 DNA follows: TGCAGCGTTGCGACGCGACAGGGGATCGAGCAGTACATC.

In the case of this clonotype: The junction departs from the called germline gene at one end, perhaps through a read error. This chain connects TRBV5-1 to TRBJ2-2; no clear D. The germline CDR1 and CDR2 sequences are SGHRS and YFSETQ. The CDR3 spans 14 residues. For the CDR3, the DNA is TGCGCCATCAGCCCAACCAGTACGGACGGGGAGCTGTTTTTT. It translates to CAISPTSTDGELFF.

Concerning this clonotype: An end of the junction differs from the germline gene, which may be a read error. This CDR3 reads CVSSPQGAVSGANVLTF. CDR3 nucleotide sequence: TGCGTCAGCAGCCCACAGGGGGCTGTCTCTGGGGCCAACGTCCTGACTTTC. This rearrangement joins TRBV7-8 to TRBJ2-6; TRBD1 matches 9 bases. CDR3 length: 17 amino acids. Germline CDR1 SGHVS, CDR2 FQNEAQ.

In this sample, this clonotype is medium-sized. The gene calls are TRBV29-1 and TRBJ2-5, with D possibly matching TRBD2 (5 bases). The CDR3 extends over 14 amino acids. Trimming pared 6 bases from V and 2 bases from J, leaving 16 bases between. Germline V gene data show CDR1 as SQVTM and CDR2 as ANQGSEA. CDR3: CSVTTGGLQETQYF. The CDR3 DNA reads as TGCAGCGTAACCACTGGTGGACTGCAAGAGACCCAGTACTTC.

In the case of this clonotype: One end of the junction does not line up with germline, which may come from a read error. The rearrangement links TRBV29-1 to TRBJ2-1; 13 bases line up with TRBD2. The CDR3 contains 16 residues. Germline loops: CDR1 SQVTM, CDR2 ANQGSEA. The CDR3 here is CSVHSRTSGSSFEQFF. Here the CDR3 DNA reads TGCAGCGTACACTCCAGGACTAGCGGGAGTAGTTTTGAGCAGTTCTTT.

In the case of this clonotype: One end of the junction is discordant with germline, which a read error may explain. The rearrangement joins TRBV20-1 to TRBJ2-6; TRBD1 aligns across 7 bases. The germline gives CDR1 DFQATT, CDR2 SNEGSKA (reference sequence). The CDR3 spans 17 residues. This chain's CDR3 is CSASVTGLVNRANVLTF. CDR3 nucleotides: TGCAGTGCTAGTGTGACAGGGCTGGTGAATAGGGCCAACGTACTGACTTTC.

Notes on this clonotype: Since no conserved phenylalanine or tryptophan closes the CDR3, a read error is the likely cause. V usage is TRBV12-3 or TRBV12-4 and J usage is TRBJ1-1; possible D gene TRBD1, 5 bases. CDR3 length equals 13 residues. Trimming cost V 7 bases and J 0 bases, with 9 bases left between them. DNA for the CDR3: TGTGCCAGCACTGGGACTATGAACACTGAAGCTTTCTCT. Protein product: CASTGTMNTEAFS.

A word on this clonotype: The conserved phenylalanine or tryptophan normally closing the CDR3 is absent here, so this likely arose from a read error. The chain uses TRBV20-1 and TRBJ2-7; 9 nucleotides match TRBD2. V shed 5 bases and J 7 bases; nucleotides not matched to a gene: 9. This CDR3 spans 13 amino acids. Germline lookup yields CDR1 DFQATT and CDR2 SNEGSKA (reference sequence). The CDR3 nucleotides read TGCAGTGCTTATAGCGGGAGTACGGGGGAGCAGTACTTA. Translated, it gives CSAYSGSTGEQYL.

The chain employs TRBV6-1 and TRBJ1-1; D remains ambiguous. V was pared by 3 bases and J by 3 bases, with 5 bases between. The CDR3 length is 12 residues. Germline V gives CDR1 MNHNS, CDR2 SASEGT. CDR3 residues: CASSEADTEAFF. The DNA for the CDR3 is TGTGCCAGCAGTGAGGCGGACACTGAAGCTTTCTTT.

As to this clonotype: No conserved phenylalanine or tryptophan ends this CDR3, so it is likely a read error. The rearrangement uses TRBV6-5 and TRBJ2-5; the match to TRBD1 covers 10 bases. Germline values: CDR1 MNHEY, CDR2 SVGAGI. The CDR3 runs 14 residues. The V and J ends lost 4 bases and 7 bases, in that order; junction bases with no gene match: 6. CDR3 in amino acids: CASSLGQGGSTQYL. The CDR3 bases are TGTGCCAGCAGTTTAGGACAGGGGGGTTCGACCCAGTACTTG.

The CDR3 reads CASSLKLFNSPLHF. CDR3 sequence (DNA): TGTGCCAGCAGCTTAAAGTTGTTCAACTCACCCCTCCACTTT. The chain is built from TRBV11-2 and TRBJ1-6; D unclear. Per the germline V gene, CDR1 is SGHAT and CDR2 is FQNNGV. The V end lost 2 bases, the J end lost 10 bases, and 12 bases lay between the germline ends. This CDR3 is 14 amino acids long.

Concerning this clonotype: The junction and the germline gene differ at one end; a read error may be behind it. This chain connects TRBV6-1 to TRBJ1-5; 9 bases are shared with TRBD1. Germline values: CDR1 MNHNS, CDR2 SASEGT. CDR3 length: 13 amino acids. The chain's CDR3 is CTSRDRVQQSQHF. The DNA of the CDR3 is TGTACCAGCAGGGACAGGGTTCAACAGTCCCAGCATTTT.

The chain joins TRBV20-1 to TRBJ1-1; D gene unclear. Germline CDR1 is DFQATT and CDR2 is SNEGSKA (reference sequence). V lost 6 bases to trimming and J lost 3 bases, with 20 bases between them. The CDR3 is 15 amino acids. CDR3 region: CSAFSGSLGDTEAFF. The CDR3, as DNA: TGCAGTGCCTTTTCAGGAAGTTTAGGCGACACTGAAGCTTTCTTT.

The chain has TRBV28 and TRBJ1-1, with D unresolved. This CDR3 is 12 amino acids long. Germline lookup yields CDR1 MDHEN and CDR2 SYDVKM. The CDR3 DNA sequence: TGTAGCAGCAGCCCATTTACGACTGAAGCTTTCTTT. Translation gives CSSSPFTTEAFF.

Of note for this clonotype: The junction does not match germline at one end; this may be a read error. The chain carries TRBV20-1 and TRBJ2-7; possible D gene TRBD2, 5 bases. The CDR3 covers 17 residues. The germline V gene encodes CDR1 DFQATT and CDR2 SNEGSKA (reference sequence). Here the CDR3 reads CSAPRELEGVGSYEQCF. CDR3 nucleotide sequence: TGCAGTGCCCCTCGGGAACTAGAGGGAGTAGGTTCCTACGAGCAGTGCTTC.

About this clonotype: This may be a read error: a much more frequent sequence differs by one nucleotide. As DNA, the CDR3 is TGCGCCACCTCGGTACAAAGCACAGATACGCAGTATTTT. This codes for CATSVQSTDTQYF. The chain is built from TRBV5-1 and TRBJ2-3; D is undetermined. CDR3 length: 13 residues. V was shortened by 9 bases and J by 0 bases, with 11 bases between the two germline ends. CDR1 and CDR2 (germline): SGHRS, YFSETQ.

Regarding this clonotype: As the CDR3 is not closed by the conserved phenylalanine or tryptophan, this likely results from a read error. V is TRBV6-1 and J is TRBJ2-1; 9 bases line up with TRBD1. This CDR3 spans 15 amino acids. The germline V gene encodes CDR1 MNHNS and CDR2 SASEGT. The CDR3 nucleotides are TGTGCCAGTAGTGAAGGACAGGGGTCGGCGGATGAGCAGTTCTCC. As protein: CASSEGQGSADEQFS.

Remarks on this clonotype: Mismatch with germline at one junction end may stem from a read error. This chain uses TRBV5-1 with TRBJ2-7, with 11 nucleotides matching TRBD2. Germline V lookup: CDR1 SGHRS, CDR2 YFSETQ. The CDR3 covers 15 residues. DNA of the CDR3: TGCGCCAGCAGGACTAGCGGGATCTCTACCTACGAGCACTACTTC. Protein sequence: CASRTSGISTYEHYF.